The rows below give T cell receptor beta chains drawn from one sample of a study of shared clonotypes between healthy human individuals. Profiled with immunoSEQ multiplex PCR; TCRdb holds only in-frame clones, not every one. The sample lists 2,100,000 or so clones, approximately 94% seen once, with about 0.13% in the top ten. Sequencing used naive CD4+ T cells sorted from blood. The receptors derive from a young man in good health. The CDR3 runs from the conserved cysteine through the conserved F or W. The D gene is left open where the match is weak. Clone sizes are given selectively: once, few, many, or a class where the clone is expanded.

j_call	d_call	v_call	clone_size	cdr3_aa	cdr3_nt
TRBJ2-7	TRBD1	TRBV5-4	once	CASSWDRGGYEQYF	TGTGCCAGCAGCTGGGACAGGGGAGGGTACGAGCAGTACTTC
TRBJ2-7	TRBD1	TRBV4-1	NA	CASSQDRWTGGYEQYF	TGCGCCAGCAGCCAAGATAGGTGGACAGGGGGCTACGAGCAGTACTTC
TRBJ1-5	NA	TRBV30	NA	CAWSRNHGEGGNQPQHF	TGTGCCTGGTCACGGAACCACGGTGAGGGGGGCAATCAGCCCCAGCATTTT
TRBJ2-2	NA	TRBV6-5	NA	CASRFRGPNTGELFF	TGTGCCAGCCGATTCCGGGGGCCGAACACCGGGGAGCTGTTTTTT
TRBJ2-3	TRBD2	TRBV6-1	NA	CASSELAGALTDTQYF	TGTGCCAGCAGTGAATTAGCGGGGGCCCTCACAGATACGCAGTATTTT
TRBJ1-2	TRBD1	TRBV6-4	NA	CARIQGAHGYTF	TGTGCCAGAATACAGGGGGCCCATGGCTACACCTTC
TRBJ2-1	NA	TRBV11-3	NA	CASSGGAGNEQFF	TGTGCCAGCAGCGGAGGGGCTGGGAATGAGCAGTTCTTC
TRBJ1-4	NA	TRBV11-2	once	CASSPGGSLNEKLFF	TGTGCCAGCAGCCCCGGCGGCAGTCTTAATGAAAAACTGTTTTTT
TRBJ2-2	NA	TRBV7-9	NA	CASSARAGSNTGELFF	TGTGCCAGCAGCGCACGAGCGGGTTCGAACACCGGGGAGCTGTTTTTT
TRBJ2-2	NA	TRBV30	NA	CAWSSGPEAGELFF	TGTGCCTGGAGTTCGGGGCCCGAGGCCGGGGAGCTGTTTTTT
TRBJ2-5	TRBD2	TRBV19	NA	CASSLRLAGNQETQYF	TGTGCCAGTAGTCTTCGACTAGCGGGGAACCAAGAGACCCAGTACTTC
TRBJ2-7	NA	TRBV29-1	NA	CSVGAGGRYEQYF	TGCAGCGTTGGGGCAGGGGGGAGGTACGAGCAGTACTTC
TRBJ1-1	TRBD1	TRBV7-9	NA	CASSSLDRQGEAFF	TGTGCCAGCAGCTCCCTCGACCGACAGGGGGAAGCTTTCTTT
TRBJ2-7	NA	TRBV28	NA	CASSWGTGSYEQYF	TGTGCCAGCAGTTGGGGGACTGGCTCCTACGAGCAGTACTTC
TRBJ1-2	TRBD1	TRBV30	NA	CAWSGGRGGGYTF	TGTGCCTGGAGTGGAGGCAGGGGGGGAGGCTACACCTTC
TRBJ2-1	TRBD2	TRBV9	NA	CASSEGVAGGNEQFF	TGTGCCAGCAGCGAGGGAGTAGCGGGAGGGAATGAGCAGTTCTTC
TRBJ2-2	TRBD1	TRBV4-1	NA	CASSQDDEDRVKGTGELFF	TGCGCCAGCAGCCAAGACGATGAAGACAGGGTGAAGGGCACCGGGGAGCTGTTTTTT
TRBJ1-2	NA	TRBV6-5	NA	CASSYDGFYGYTF	TGTGCCAGCAGTTACGACGGGTTCTATGGCTACACCTTC
TRBJ2-2	NA	TRBV6-6	NA	CASKNTGELFF	TGTGCCAGCAAGAACACCGGGGAGCTGTTTTTT
TRBJ2-3	NA	TRBV7-6	NA	CASSLGRNPDTQYF	TGTGCCAGCAGCTTAGGCAGAAACCCGGATACGCAGTATTTT
TRBJ2-1	NA	TRBV7-2	NA	CASSRISGTVYNEQFF	TGTGCCAGCAGCCGCATTAGCGGGACAGTCTACAATGAGCAGTTCTTC
TRBJ2-2	TRBD2	TRBV29-1	NA	CSAGRGDRGGRSGELFF	TGCAGCGCCGGGAGGGGGGACCGGGGCGGAAGGTCCGGGGAGCTGTTTTTT
TRBJ1-4	NA	TRBV2	NA	CASSDGVGATNEKLFF	TGTGCCAGCAGTGATGGTGTGGGGGCAACTAATGAAAAACTGTTTTTT
TRBJ1-5	TRBD1	TRBV11-2	once	CASTPSSGTGSYSNQPQHF	TGTGCCAGCACCCCTTCCTCGGGGACAGGTTCTTATAGCAATCAGCCCCAGCATTTT
TRBJ2-6	NA	TRBV5-1	NA	CASSGGPGANVLTF	TGCGCCAGCAGCGGGGGGCCTGGGGCCAACGTCCTGACTTTC
TRBJ2-5	NA	TRBV30	NA	CALGRGLGTQYF	TGTGCCCTCGGACGGGGTTTAGGGACCCAGTACTTC
TRBJ2-7	NA	TRBV19	NA	CASSMMLEVGFSYEQYF	TGTGCCAGTAGTATGATGTTAGAGGTCGGATTCTCCTACGAGCAGTACTTC
TRBJ2-5	TRBD2	TRBV5-1	NA	CASSLGTSRETQYF	TGCGCCAGCAGCCTAGGGACTAGCCGAGAGACCCAGTACTTC
TRBJ2-3	NA	TRBV2	NA	CASSLRTLRADTQYF	TGTGCCAGCAGTTTACGGACACTAAGGGCAGATACGCAGTATTTT
TRBJ2-3	NA	TRBV4-2	NA	CASSQPTIGTDTQYF	TGTGCCAGCAGCCAACCGACAATTGGGACAGATACGCAGTATTTT
TRBJ1-2	NA	TRBV4-1	NA	CASSLLGSFDYGYTF	TGCGCCAGCAGCCTCCTGGGCAGTTTTGACTATGGCTACACCTTC
TRBJ2-7	NA	TRBV18	NA	CASTRSESSYEQYF	TGTGCCAGCACTCGAAGCGAGAGCTCCTACGAGCAGTACTTC
TRBJ2-2	TRBD1	TRBV10-3	NA	CAISDLPDRGTVGELFF	TGTGCCATCAGTGATCTACCGGACAGGGGGACTGTCGGGGAGCTGTTTTTT
TRBJ1-5	NA	TRBV18	NA	CASSPQQGQPQHF	TGTGCCAGCTCACCACAACAGGGCCAGCCCCAGCATTTT
TRBJ2-7	NA	TRBV5-1	once	CASWDSSYEQYF	TGCGCCAGCTGGGACTCCAGCTACGAGCAGTACTTC
TRBJ2-7	NA	TRBV7-2	once	CASSFTRGSYEQYF	TGTGCCAGCAGCTTCACGCGGGGCTCCTACGAGCAGTACTTC
TRBJ1-5	NA	TRBV7-9	few	CASSDAWQPQHF	TGTGCCAGCAGCGACGCCTGGCAGCCCCAGCATTTT
TRBJ2-2	NA	TRBV9	NA	CASSVDSPNTGELFF	TGTGCCAGCAGCGTAGACAGCCCGAACACCGGGGAGCTGTTTTTT
TRBJ1-6	TRBD1	TRBV7-6	NA	CASSRTGDSPLHF	TGTGCCAGCAGCAGGACAGGGGACTCACCCCTCCACTTT
TRBJ1-5	NA	TRBV9	NA	CASSRGVGQPQHF	TGTGCCAGCAGCCGAGGGGTGGGTCAGCCCCAGCATTTT
TRBJ2-1	TRBD2	TRBV30	NA	CAWSVQRLAVPTEQFF	TGTGCCTGGAGTGTACAAAGGCTAGCGGTACCAACTGAGCAGTTCTTC
TRBJ1-2	NA	TRBV7-2	NA	CASRGGAYGYTF	TGTGCCAGCAGGGGTGGGGCCTATGGCTACACCTTC
TRBJ2-1	TRBD1	TRBV5-1	NA	CASSSPGTGAYNEQFF	TGCGCCAGCAGCTCACCCGGGACAGGTGCCTACAATGAGCAGTTCTTC
TRBJ2-2	NA	TRBV9	NA	CASSVALLAAGELFF	TGTGCCAGCAGCGTAGCTCTTTTGGCCGCCGGGGAGCTGTTTTTT
TRBJ1-2	NA	TRBV9	NA	CASSPLGGFYGYTF	TGTGCCAGCAGCCCCCTGGGGGGGTTCTATGGCTACACCTTC
TRBJ2-1	TRBD2	TRBV4-3	NA	CASSQDTLAGYSYNEQFF	TGCGCCAGCAGCCAAGATACGTTAGCGGGCTACTCCTACAATGAGCAGTTCTTC
TRBJ2-1	NA	TRBV29-1	NA	CSVDIGLHSYNEQFF	TGCAGCGTTGATATTGGACTGCATAGTTACAATGAGCAGTTCTTC
TRBJ1-1	NA	TRBV28	NA	CASESGRRKRTEAFF	TGTGCCAGCGAGAGCGGTCGTAGGAAGCGCACTGAAGCTTTCTTT
TRBJ1-1	TRBD1	TRBV25-1	once	CASSGTGGNTEAFF	TGTGCCAGCAGTGGGACAGGGGGGAACACTGAAGCTTTCTTT
TRBJ1-5	NA	TRBV5-1	NA	CASSLDGYSNQPQHF	TGCGCCAGCAGCTTGGACGGGTATAGCAATCAGCCCCAGCATTTT
TRBJ2-2	NA	TRBV19	NA	CASIEDYTGELFF	TGTGCCAGTATCGAAGATTACACCGGGGAGCTGTTTTTT
TRBJ1-6	NA	TRBV28	NA	CASCQGLGSSPLHF	TGTGCCAGTTGCCAGGGATTAGGTAGTTCACCCCTCCACTTT
TRBJ2-2	NA	TRBV5-4	NA	CASSNEGGATGELFF	TGTGCCAGCAGCAATGAAGGCGGAGCCACCGGGGAGCTGTTTTTT
TRBJ2-3	TRBD2	TRBV7-2	NA	CASSFSGGWRDTQYF	TGTGCCAGCAGCTTTAGCGGGGGATGGAGAGATACGCAGTATTTT
TRBJ2-5	TRBD1	TRBV11-2	NA	CASSSTGGWQETQYF	TGTGCCAGCAGCTCTACAGGGGGATGGCAAGAGACCCAGTACTTC